Here is one TCR beta chain with its context. The data were obtained in a study of T cell changes during pregnancy in multiple sclerosis. Some clones are missing from TCRdb's copy, which holds only in-frame ones; the method was immunoSEQ multiplex PCR. The data show more than 85,000 clones, approximately 95% seen once. This CDR3 has 15 residues. V was trimmed by 4 bases and J by 7 bases, leaving 17 bases between them. Germline-derived CDR1 and CDR2 are WNHNN and SYGVQD (reference sequence). Material: peripheral blood, obtained after pregnancy. This chain links TRBV10-1 with TRBJ1-5; weak D call: TRBD1 (6 bases). This TCR was recovered from a female donor in good health, enrolled as a control in a pregnancy study. The DNA of the CDR3 is TGCGCCAGCAGTGCACCGAACAGGGTAAACCAGCCCCAGCATTTT. It codes for CASSAPNRVNQPQHF.